A selection of T cell receptor beta chains follows, all from one sample in a study of blood T cells in healthy people across ages. TCRdb re-called the 5' RACE reads with MiXCR, one entry per CDR3 protein. The sample lists about 800,000 distinct CDR3 sequences, approximately 25% occurring once. The same specimen was also included in a second study, on T cells of mothers and their children.

The specimen sequenced was blood. These receptors came from a boy aged 10-17 years in good health. Each CDR3 is given with its conserved first and last residue. D genes are given only for firm matches. The size of a clone is reported for some rows only, either as once, few or many, or as a class for expanded clones.

CDR3nt,CDR3aa,d_gene,v_gene,len,j_gene,abundance
TGTGCCATCAGTGAGTCGGAATCCGGGACAGGGCAAGAGACCCAGTACTTC,CAISESESGTGQETQYF,TRBD1,TRBV10-3,17,TRBJ2-5,-
TGTGCCAGCAGCCAAGATCGCCTTGGCTACACCTTC,CASSQDRLGYTF,-,TRBV14,12,TRBJ1-2,few
TGTGCCAGCAGTTACTCGGTCCGTGGGACAGGACATGGGGAGCTGTTTTTT,CASSYSVRGTGHGELFF,TRBD1,TRBV6-5,17,TRBJ2-2,-
TGTGCCAGTAGTATAGGACAAACCCTCCACTTT,CASSIGQTLHF,-,TRBV19,11,TRBJ1-6,-
TGCAGTGCTAAGGACAGGGGGAGACGTCTATTGAATGAGCAGTTCTTC,CSAKDRGRRLLNEQFF,TRBD1,TRBV20-1,16,TRBJ2-1,few
TGCGCCAGCAGCTTGGTTACGGGGGGATGGACTGAAGCTTTCTTT,CASSLVTGGWTEAFF,-,TRBV5-1,15,TRBJ1-1,few
TGCAGCGTTGAGTCTAGCGGGACCCATGGGGAGCAGTACTTC,CSVESSGTHGEQYF,TRBD2,TRBV29-1,14,TRBJ2-5,-
TGTGCCAGCAGCCCTCGTTACGGCTATGGCTACACCTTC,CASSPRYGYGYTF,-,TRBV28,13,TRBJ1-2,few
TGTGCCAGCAGCCAAGTGGCTAGCGGACAAGAGACCCAGTACTTC,CASSQVASGQETQYF,TRBD2,TRBV3-1,15,TRBJ2-5,-
TGCAGTGCTCTCCCCTGGGCCCGTTACGAGCAGTACTTC,CSALPWARYEQYF,-,TRBV20-1,13,TRBJ2-7,few
TGCGCCAGCAGCCAAGAATTTCGGGGATCGGGACAGGGAGAAGAGACCCAGTACTTC,CASSQEFRGSGQGEETQYF,TRBD1,TRBV4-3,19,TRBJ2-5,-
TGTGCCAGCACCGACAGGGGCTACGAGCAGTACTTC,CASTDRGYEQYF,TRBD1,TRBV12-3/TRBV12-4,12,TRBJ2-7,-
TGCGCCAGCAGCAAAACCGGGACAGCAGTTGAAAAACTGTTTTTT,CASSKTGTAVEKLFF,TRBD1,TRBV5-1,15,TRBJ1-4,-
TGTGCCAGCAGCCCCCCTTCTAATTCACCCCTCCACTTT,CASSPPSNSPLHF,-,TRBV7-9,13,TRBJ1-6,-
TGTGCCACCAGCGAAGGGGCTGAAGCTTTCTTT,CATSEGAEAFF,-,TRBV6-6,11,TRBJ1-1,-
TGCGCCAGCAGCGACCCGAGGAGCGGGAGCTTAGAGACCCAGTACTTC,CASSDPRSGSLETQYF,TRBD2,TRBV5-1,16,TRBJ2-5,once
TGTGCCAGCAGTTTTGGGAGTACTCAGAATGAGCAGTTCTTC,CASSFGSTQNEQFF,-,TRBV28,14,TRBJ2-1,few
TGTGCCAGCAGTCTTATATTCCCCCTTTGGTTGGGGGGGGCGCTTACTCCCCTCCACTTT,CASSLIFPLWLGGALTPLHF,-,TRBV27,20,TRBJ1-6,-
TGTGCCAGCAGCCCACGGGCTAGCGGGGGGGTCACCCAGGAGACCCAGTACTTC,CASSPRASGGVTQETQYF,TRBD2,TRBV7-9,18,TRBJ2-5,-
TGTGCCAGCAGCTCCGTTTTGGGGACGTCCTACGAGCAGTACTTC,CASSSVLGTSYEQYF,-,TRBV7-8,15,TRBJ2-7,few
TGTGCCAGCAGTGTTGGCAGGGAGTGGGAGACCCAGTACTTC,CASSVGREWETQYF,-,TRBV2,14,TRBJ2-5,few
TGTGCCAGCAATCTTTCGGGCCGGAGGAACACTGAAGCTTTCTTT,CASNLSGRRNTEAFF,-,TRBV28,15,TRBJ1-1,-
TGTGCCAGCAGTCCAGGAGCGGGGAGAGAGACCCAGTACTTC,CASSPGAGRETQYF,TRBD2,TRBV7-9,14,TRBJ2-5,-
TGTACCAGCAGACCCCCGGACGGAAGCTCCTACGAGCAGTACTTC,CTSRPPDGSSYEQYF,-,TRBV12-3/TRBV12-4,15,TRBJ2-7,-
TGTGCCAGCAGCCGGGAGGGGAGCTCCTACAATGAGCAGTTCTTC,CASSREGSSYNEQFF,TRBD2,TRBV6-1,15,TRBJ2-1,-
TGTGCTAGCAGCTTAGCGGCGGGAGCGGGCACCGGGGGGCTGTTTTTT,CASSLAAGAGTGGLFF,TRBD2,TRBV7-7,16,TRBJ2-2,-
TGTGCCAGCAGTTACATCCAGGGATACATGTCCACCGGGGAGCTGTTTTTT,CASSYIQGYMSTGELFF,-,TRBV6-5,17,TRBJ2-2,few
TGTGCCAGCACCGTAAGTGGACTCAGCTACGAGCAGTACTTC,CASTVSGLSYEQYF,-,TRBV12-3/TRBV12-4,14,TRBJ2-7,once
TGTGCCAGCAGCGTATCCCTAGCGGGGAACACCGGGGAGCTGTTTTTT,CASSVSLAGNTGELFF,TRBD2,TRBV7-9,16,TRBJ2-2,few
TGTGCCAGCAGCTTAGGCGGGAGATGGGATGAGCAGTACTTC,CASSLGGRWDEQYF,TRBD2,TRBV7-9,14,TRBJ2-7,-
TGTGCCAGCAGCTTAACTAGCGGGAGGGCAGAGACCCAGTACTTC,CASSLTSGRAETQYF,TRBD2,TRBV5-6,15,TRBJ2-5,-
TGTGCCAGCAGCTTAGGCGCGGGACTCGTAAATGAGCAGTTCTTC,CASSLGAGLVNEQFF,-,TRBV7-2,15,TRBJ2-1,-
TGTGCCAGCAGCATACAGGGATCCACTGAAGCTTTCTTT,CASSIQGSTEAFF,-,TRBV13,13,TRBJ1-1,-
TGCAGTGCTAGAGATTCCCTGCGGACAGGCGTGAACACCGGGGAGCTGTTTTTT,CSARDSLRTGVNTGELFF,TRBD1,TRBV20-1,18,TRBJ2-2,-
TGCAGTGCAGAACAGGGATTTCAGCCCCAGCATTTT,CSAEQGFQPQHF,-,TRBV20-1,12,TRBJ1-5,-
TGTGCCAGCAGCTACGAGTTAGTCGATGAGCAGTTCTTC,CASSYELVDEQFF,-,TRBV7-2,13,TRBJ2-1,-
TGCGCCAGCAGCTACGGGGGGATCGCTGAAGCTTTCTTT,CASSYGGIAEAFF,-,TRBV5-1,13,TRBJ1-1,-
TGTGCCATCAGTGTGTCGGAGGACTCCTACGAGCAGTACTTC,CAISVSEDSYEQYF,-,TRBV10-3,14,TRBJ2-7,few
TGTGCCAGCAGCTTAGAGTGGGACTTAACCTACGAGCAGTACTTC,CASSLEWDLTYEQYF,-,TRBV7-2,15,TRBJ2-7,-
TGTGCCAGCAGTTTACGACTAGCCAAAAACATTCAGTACTTC,CASSLRLAKNIQYF,-,TRBV6-2/TRBV6-3,14,TRBJ2-4,-
TGTGCCAGCAGTTTAACTGTTTCAGGGTTTGTCTACGAGCAGTACTTC,CASSLTVSGFVYEQYF,-,TRBV27,16,TRBJ2-7,-
TGTGCCACCAGTGATTTCGGGGATCGGCCCAATGAGCAGTTCTTC,CATSDFGDRPNEQFF,-,TRBV24-1,15,TRBJ2-1,-
TGTGCCAGCAGCTTCCACACAGATACGCAGTATTTT,CASSFHTDTQYF,-,TRBV5-4,12,TRBJ2-3,-
TGTGCCAGCAGCTTACAGGGGATCGGCAATGAGCAGTTCTTC,CASSLQGIGNEQFF,-,TRBV7-9,14,TRBJ2-1,-
TGCAGTGCTATCGCACCACAGGTCTACGAGCAGTACTTC,CSAIAPQVYEQYF,-,TRBV20-1,13,TRBJ2-7,few
TGTGCCAGCAGTGACAGGGGGCGACGGGGCTACACCTTC,CASSDRGRRGYTF,TRBD1,TRBV2,13,TRBJ1-2,few
TGTGCCAGCGGAAGGGGGCGCCGGGAGCTGTTTTTT,CASGRGRRELFF,TRBD1,TRBV28,12,TRBJ2-2,few
TGTGCCAGCAGCCCAAAACGGGGCGGCCCAATCAGCACCGGGGAGCTGTTTTTT,CASSPKRGGPISTGELFF,-,TRBV14,18,TRBJ2-2,-